The rows below give T cell receptor beta chains drawn from one sample of a study of OX40 agonist ivuxolimab in advanced cancers. Sequencing used immunoSEQ multiplex PCR; TCRdb keeps in-frame clones, though not all of them. The sample lists about 64,000 clones, about 88% occurring once. This specimen was CD4+ or CD8+ T cells sorted from blood, taken in a trial of the OX40 agonist ivuxolimab. Receptors originate from an adult with an advanced solid tumor such as melanoma, head and neck, liver or kidney cancer. Each CDR3 is given with its conserved first and last residue. Each record gives: CDR3 protein, V gene, J gene.

CDR3aa: CASSKDRGWFYDSNEQFF
v_gene: TRBV19
j_gene: TRBJ2-1

CDR3aa: CATGGGTDTQYF
v_gene: TRBV10-3
j_gene: TRBJ2-3

CDR3aa: CASSPPKGTYEQYF
v_gene: TRBV18
j_gene: TRBJ2-7

CDR3aa: CASSLRVVNTEAFF
v_gene: TRBV7-9
j_gene: TRBJ1-1

CDR3aa: CASSRTGDGQPQHF
v_gene: TRBV27
j_gene: TRBJ1-5

CDR3aa: CASSEGDPSTDTQYF
v_gene: TRBV10-1
j_gene: TRBJ2-3

CDR3aa: CSVEHLDPDLQETQYF
v_gene: TRBV29-1
j_gene: TRBJ2-5

CDR3aa: CASSPLGSGRYIQYF
v_gene: TRBV27
j_gene: TRBJ2-4

CDR3aa: CSGWGGQESYEQYF
v_gene: TRBV29-1
j_gene: TRBJ2-7

CDR3aa: CASSQRSVSTDTQYF
v_gene: TRBV16
j_gene: TRBJ2-3

CDR3aa: CASSLGQGSYNEQFF
v_gene: TRBV5-1
j_gene: TRBJ2-1

CDR3aa: CASKITGANVLTF
v_gene: TRBV2
j_gene: TRBJ2-6

CDR3aa: CASSVDRRLYGYTF
v_gene: TRBV6-5
j_gene: TRBJ1-2

CDR3aa: CASSLMTSGQSEQFF
v_gene: TRBV7-8
j_gene: TRBJ2-1

CDR3aa: CASSFGGAREKLFF
v_gene: TRBV5-5
j_gene: TRBJ1-4

CDR3aa: CASSQDPAGGTYEQYF
v_gene: TRBV4-1
j_gene: TRBJ2-7

CDR3aa: CASSLGRVAAGRRNTIYF
v_gene: TRBV7-6
j_gene: TRBJ1-3

CDR3aa: CASSIGPANEKLFF
v_gene: TRBV9
j_gene: TRBJ1-4

CDR3aa: CASSSDRHSYEQYF
v_gene: TRBV11-2
j_gene: TRBJ2-7

CDR3aa: CASSPDAGKSAKNIQYF
v_gene: TRBV18
j_gene: TRBJ2-4

CDR3aa: CASLRRDTEKLFF
v_gene: TRBV28
j_gene: TRBJ1-4

CDR3aa: CASSFQGGTEAFF
v_gene: TRBV7-9
j_gene: TRBJ1-1

CDR3aa: CAISGGNTIYF
v_gene: TRBV10-3
j_gene: TRBJ1-3

CDR3aa: CASSLPGGEAFF
v_gene: TRBV5-5
j_gene: TRBJ1-1

CDR3aa: CASRRAGGEQYF
v_gene: TRBV28
j_gene: TRBJ2-7

CDR3aa: CASSQDYSDQPQHF
v_gene: TRBV4-2
j_gene: TRBJ1-5

CDR3aa: CASSLQGPDSPLHF
v_gene: TRBV5-1
j_gene: TRBJ1-6

CDR3aa: CASSLGQGKGKLFF
v_gene: TRBV5-1
j_gene: TRBJ1-4

CDR3aa: CAISESFNPGGSGNTIYF
v_gene: TRBV10-3
j_gene: TRBJ1-3

CDR3aa: CASPAENNEQFF
v_gene: TRBV6-1
j_gene: TRBJ2-1

CDR3aa: CASSLARTSRTQYF
v_gene: TRBV11-3
j_gene: TRBJ2-3

CDR3aa: CASSPGSIVGQGKSQPQHF
v_gene: TRBV7-8
j_gene: TRBJ1-5

CDR3aa: CASSLPGYYGYTF
v_gene: TRBV7-9
j_gene: TRBJ1-2

CDR3aa: CASSLGVASTKQYF
v_gene: TRBV5-8
j_gene: TRBJ2-7

CDR3aa: CASSLGQGRSYEQYF
v_gene: TRBV7-2
j_gene: TRBJ2-7

CDR3aa: CAIRDRNSAGELFF
v_gene: TRBV6-6
j_gene: TRBJ2-2

CDR3aa: CASSLSTGGRPQETQYF
v_gene: TRBV7-6
j_gene: TRBJ2-5

CDR3aa: CASSYGRQGSYEQYF
v_gene: TRBV6-5
j_gene: TRBJ2-7

CDR3aa: CASSLQGENTEAFF
v_gene: TRBV7-9
j_gene: TRBJ1-1

CDR3aa: CATARDTTDTQYF
v_gene: TRBV27
j_gene: TRBJ2-3

CDR3aa: CAWSVSGNFIQPQHF
v_gene: TRBV30
j_gene: TRBJ1-5

CDR3aa: CASSLQARGWGQAAEAFF
v_gene: TRBV5-1
j_gene: TRBJ1-1

CDR3aa: CAWSVPSGEGNIQYF
v_gene: TRBV30
j_gene: TRBJ2-4

CDR3aa: CASSLDRVFEQYF
v_gene: TRBV28
j_gene: TRBJ2-7

CDR3aa: CASSLGGELTGELFF
v_gene: TRBV7-6
j_gene: TRBJ2-2

CDR3aa: CAWSGTLGTGELFF
v_gene: TRBV30
j_gene: TRBJ2-2

CDR3aa: CASKDGAATDTQYF
v_gene: TRBV6-1
j_gene: TRBJ2-3

CDR3aa: CASSPPSGGSETQYF
v_gene: TRBV19
j_gene: TRBJ2-5

CDR3aa: CASTYRWGRGETQYF
v_gene: TRBV11-2
j_gene: TRBJ2-5

CDR3aa: CASSRLQTGGNTGELFF
v_gene: TRBV18
j_gene: TRBJ2-2

CDR3aa: CASSPPGTSGAEQFF
v_gene: TRBV28
j_gene: TRBJ2-1